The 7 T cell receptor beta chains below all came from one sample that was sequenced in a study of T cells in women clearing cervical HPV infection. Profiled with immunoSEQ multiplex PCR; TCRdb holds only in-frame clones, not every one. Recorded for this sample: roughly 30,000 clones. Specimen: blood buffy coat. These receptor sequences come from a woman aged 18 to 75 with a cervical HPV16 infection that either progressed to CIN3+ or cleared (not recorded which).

CDR3 DNA, as far as it was read: TGTGCCAGCAGTCAACACCAGAACACTGAA. Its protein is CASSQHQNTE. The whole CDR3 sequence reads CASSQHQNTEAFF. V is TRBV7-3 and J is TRBJ1-1; D is unresolved. With the read ending 3 residues before the CDR3 end, the germline J gene is used to fill in that end. V was shortened by 6 bases and J by 1 base, with 9 bases between the two germline ends. CDR3 length: 13 residues. CDR1 is SGHTA, CDR2 FQGTGA, per germline. Full variable domain (remainder filled in from reference TRBV7-3 and TRBJ1-1): GAGVSQTPSNKVTEKGKYVELRCDPISGHTALYWYRQSLGQGPEFLIYFQGTGAADDSGLPNDRFFAVRPEGSVSTLKIQRTERGDSAVYLCASSQHQNTEAFFGQGTRLTVV.

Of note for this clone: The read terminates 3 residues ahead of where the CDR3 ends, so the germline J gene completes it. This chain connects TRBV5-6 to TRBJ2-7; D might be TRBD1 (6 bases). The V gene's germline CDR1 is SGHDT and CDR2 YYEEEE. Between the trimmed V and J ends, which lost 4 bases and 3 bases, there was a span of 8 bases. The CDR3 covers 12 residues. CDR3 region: CASSRGGYEQYF. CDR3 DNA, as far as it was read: TGTGCCAGCAGCCGAGGGGGCTACGAG.

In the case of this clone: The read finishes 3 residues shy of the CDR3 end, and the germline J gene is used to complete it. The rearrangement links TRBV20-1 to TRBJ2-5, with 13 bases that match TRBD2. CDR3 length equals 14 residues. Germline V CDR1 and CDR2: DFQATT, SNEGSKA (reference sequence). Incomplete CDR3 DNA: TGCAGTGCCGGGACTAGCGGGAACACAGATACC. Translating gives CSAGTSGNTDT. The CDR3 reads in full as CSAGTSGNTDTQYF.

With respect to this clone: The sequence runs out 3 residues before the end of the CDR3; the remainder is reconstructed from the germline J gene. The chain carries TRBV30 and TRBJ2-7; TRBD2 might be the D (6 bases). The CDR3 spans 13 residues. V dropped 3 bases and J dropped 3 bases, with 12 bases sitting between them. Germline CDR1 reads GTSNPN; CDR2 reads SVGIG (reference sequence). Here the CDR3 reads CAWRPMGGYEQYF. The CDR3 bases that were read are TGTGCCTGGAGGCCCATGGGGGGCTACGAG.

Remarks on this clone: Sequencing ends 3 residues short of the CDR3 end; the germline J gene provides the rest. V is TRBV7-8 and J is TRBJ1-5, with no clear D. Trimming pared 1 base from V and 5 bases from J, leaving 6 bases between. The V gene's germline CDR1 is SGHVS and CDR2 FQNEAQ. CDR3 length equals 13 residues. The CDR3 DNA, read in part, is TGTGCCAGCAGCTTAGAACGGGATCAGCCC. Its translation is CASSLERDQP. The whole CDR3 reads CASSLERDQPQHF. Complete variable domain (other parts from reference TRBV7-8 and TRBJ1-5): GAGVSQSPRYKVAKRGQDVALRCDPISGHVSLFWYQQALGQGPEFLTYFQNEAQLDKSGLPSDRFFAERPEGSVSTLKIQRTQQEDSAVYLCASSLERDQPQHFGDGTRLSIL.

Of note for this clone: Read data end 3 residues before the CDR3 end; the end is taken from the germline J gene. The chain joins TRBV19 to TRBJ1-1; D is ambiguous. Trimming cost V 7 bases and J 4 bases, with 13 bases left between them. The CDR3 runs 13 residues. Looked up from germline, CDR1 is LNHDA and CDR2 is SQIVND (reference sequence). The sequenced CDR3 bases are TGTGCCAGTACCTTCGGGGATATCACTGAA. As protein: CASTFGDITE. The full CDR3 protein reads CASTFGDITEAFF.

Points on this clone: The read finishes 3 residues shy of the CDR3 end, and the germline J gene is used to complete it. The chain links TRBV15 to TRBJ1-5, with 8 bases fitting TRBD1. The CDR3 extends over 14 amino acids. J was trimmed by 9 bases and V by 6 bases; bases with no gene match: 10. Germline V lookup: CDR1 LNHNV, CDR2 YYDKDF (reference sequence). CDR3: CATSNYRGGGPQHF. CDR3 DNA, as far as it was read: TGTGCCACCAGTAACTACAGGGGGGGAGGGCCC. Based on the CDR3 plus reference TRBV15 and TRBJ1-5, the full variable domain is DAMVIQNPRYQVTQFGKPVTLSCSQTLNHNVMYWYQQKSSQAPKLLFHYYDKDFNNEADTPDNFQSRRPNTSFCFLDIRSPGLGDTAMYLCATSNYRGGGPQHFGDGTRLSIL.